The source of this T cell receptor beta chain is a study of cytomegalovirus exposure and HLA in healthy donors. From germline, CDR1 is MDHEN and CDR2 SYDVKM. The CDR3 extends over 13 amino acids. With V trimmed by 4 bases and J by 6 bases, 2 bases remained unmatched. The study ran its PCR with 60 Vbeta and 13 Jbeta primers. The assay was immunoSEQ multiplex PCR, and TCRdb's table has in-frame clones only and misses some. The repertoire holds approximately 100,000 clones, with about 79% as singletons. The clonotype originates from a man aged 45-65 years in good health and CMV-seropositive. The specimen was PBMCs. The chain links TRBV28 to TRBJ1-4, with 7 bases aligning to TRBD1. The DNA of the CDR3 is TGTGCCAGCAGTTCAACAGGGGATGAAAAACTGTTTTTT. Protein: CASSSTGDEKLFF. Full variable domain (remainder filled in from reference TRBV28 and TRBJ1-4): DVKVTQSSRYLVKRTGEKVFLECVQDMDHENMFWYRQDPGLGLRLIYFSYDVKMKEKGDIPEGYSVSREKKERFSLILESASTNQTSMYLCASSSTGDEKLFFGSGTQLSVL.